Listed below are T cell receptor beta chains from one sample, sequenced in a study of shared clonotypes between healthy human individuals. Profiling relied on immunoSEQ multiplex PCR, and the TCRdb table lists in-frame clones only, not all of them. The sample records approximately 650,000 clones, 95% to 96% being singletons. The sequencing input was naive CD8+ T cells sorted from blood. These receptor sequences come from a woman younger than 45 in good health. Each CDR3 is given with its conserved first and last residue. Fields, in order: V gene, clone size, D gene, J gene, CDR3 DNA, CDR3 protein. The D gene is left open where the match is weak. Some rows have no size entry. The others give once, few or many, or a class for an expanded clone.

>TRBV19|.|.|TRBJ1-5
TGTGCCAGTAGTATCGGGGCTTTAGTTTGGGTGAGCAATCAGCCCCAGCATTTT
CASSIGALVWVSNQPQHF
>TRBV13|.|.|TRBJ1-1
TGTGCCAGCAGCTTTGGAGATAATGAAGCTTTCTTT
CASSFGDNEAFF
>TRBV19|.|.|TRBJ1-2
TGTGCCAGTAGCCGCGGGCAGAACTATGGCTACACCTTC
CASSRGQNYGYTF
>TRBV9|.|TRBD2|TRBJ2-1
TGTGCCAGCAGCGTAGGCGGGAGTACCTACAATGAGCAGTTCTTC
CASSVGGSTYNEQFF
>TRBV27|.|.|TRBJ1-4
TGTGCCAGCAGTGGCAGGGGTGAAAAACTGTTTTTT
CASSGRGEKLFF
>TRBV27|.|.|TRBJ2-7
TGTGCCAGCAGTTTGGTGGCAGGGAGTTATTCCGAGCAGTACTTC
CASSLVAGSYSEQYF
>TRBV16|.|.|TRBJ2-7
TGTGCCAGCAGCCAATACGGGAGCTCCTACGAGCAGTACTTC
CASSQYGSSYEQYF
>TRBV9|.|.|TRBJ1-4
TGTGCCAGCAGCGTAGGTGGGGGGGTCAATGAAAAACTGTTTTTT
CASSVGGGVNEKLFF
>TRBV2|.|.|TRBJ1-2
TGTGCCAGCAGTGGGACAGCTAACTATGGCTACACCTTC
CASSGTANYGYTF
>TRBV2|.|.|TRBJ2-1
TGTGCCAGCAGTGAAGCGTGGGGACGGGACCAAATAAATGAGCAGTTCTTC
CASSEAWGRDQINEQFF
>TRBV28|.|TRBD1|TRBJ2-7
TGTGCCAGCAGTTTGGGGACAGGGGGTTACGAGCAGTACTTC
CASSLGTGGYEQYF
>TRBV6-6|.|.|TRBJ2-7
TGTGCCAGCAGTTACACCGGCAGGTTTTACGAGCAGTACTTC
CASSYTGRFYEQYF
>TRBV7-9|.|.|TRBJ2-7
TGTGCCAGCAGCCCGGGGGTCGCCTACGAGCAGTACTTC
CASSPGVAYEQYF
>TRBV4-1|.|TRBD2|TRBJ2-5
TGCGCCAGCAGCCGTTCGGGGGGGCAGCAAGAGACCCAGTACTTC
CASSRSGGQQETQYF
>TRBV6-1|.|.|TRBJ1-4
TGTGCCAGCAGTGACGTTGGGGGGGCCCCCTCTGCAACTAATGAAAAACTGTTTTTT
CASSDVGGAPSATNEKLFF
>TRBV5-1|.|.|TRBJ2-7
TGCGCCAGCAGCTTCGGACTGGGATCCTACGAGCAGTACTTC
CASSFGLGSYEQYF
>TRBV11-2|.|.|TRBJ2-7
TGTGCCAGCAGCTTAGGACAGAACTACGAGCAGTACTTC
CASSLGQNYEQYF
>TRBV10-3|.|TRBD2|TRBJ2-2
TGTGCCATCAGTGAGTCGCCACACCAATGGCGGGAGTGGAACACCGGGGAGCTGTTTTTT
CAISESPHQWREWNTGELFF
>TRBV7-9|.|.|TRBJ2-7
TGTGCCAGCAGCTTTAGCGGAGAACTCTACGAGCAGTACTTC
CASSFSGELYEQYF
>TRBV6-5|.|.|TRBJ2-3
TGTGCCAGCAGTTACTTAGGGTCAGATACGCAGTATTTT
CASSYLGSDTQYF
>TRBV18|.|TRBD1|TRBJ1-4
TGTGCCAGCTCACCAATCGACAGGGACGTTAATGAAAAACTGTTTTTT
CASSPIDRDVNEKLFF
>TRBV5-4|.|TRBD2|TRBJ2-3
TGTGCCAGCAGCTCGACTAGCGGGAGGGAGCTGGGCACAGATACGCAGTATTTT
CASSSTSGRELGTDTQYF
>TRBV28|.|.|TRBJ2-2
TGTGCCAGCAGGTCCCGGGATTACACCGGGGAGCTGTTTTTT
CASRSRDYTGELFF
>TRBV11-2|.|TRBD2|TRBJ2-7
TGTGCCAGCAGCTTTCCTAGCGGGGGCTCCTACGAGCAGTACTTC
CASSFPSGGSYEQYF
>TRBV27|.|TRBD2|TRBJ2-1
TGTGCCAGCAGTCATGGACTAGCGGGAGGATTTGAGCAGTTCTTC
CASSHGLAGGFEQFF
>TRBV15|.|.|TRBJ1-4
TGTGCCACCAGCAGAGATGAAAAACTGTTTTTT
CATSRDEKLFF
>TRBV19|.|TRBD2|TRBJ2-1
TGTGCCAGTAGTATTGCTGCGGGAGGGCCTGAGCAGTTCTTC
CASSIAAGGPEQFF
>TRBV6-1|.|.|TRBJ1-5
TGTGCCAGCAGTGACAGGGTATATAGCAATCAGCCCCAGCATTTT
CASSDRVYSNQPQHF
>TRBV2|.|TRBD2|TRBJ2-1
TGTGCCAGCAGTGAAGGAATTCTAGCGGTAAACCATGAGCAGTTCTTC
CASSEGILAVNHEQFF
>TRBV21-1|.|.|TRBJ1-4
TGTGCCAGCGTGGAGATAATAAAGATGGGGACTAATGAAAAACTGTTTTTT
CASVEIIKMGTNEKLFF
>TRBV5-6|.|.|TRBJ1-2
TGTGCCAGCAGCACGAACAGGGATTGGGGCTACACCTTC
CASSTNRDWGYTF
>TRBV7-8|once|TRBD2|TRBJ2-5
TGTGCCAGCAGCTTAGAACTAGCGGGCGTCCAAGAGACCCAGTACTTC
CASSLELAGVQETQYF
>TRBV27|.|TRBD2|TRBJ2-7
TGTGCCAGCAGTCTTACAGCGGGAGCGGCCTACGAGCAGTACTTC
CASSLTAGAAYEQYF
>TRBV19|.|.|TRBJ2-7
TGTGCCAGTAGTGAGGACGGGGGCTCCTACGAGCAGTACTTC
CASSEDGGSYEQYF
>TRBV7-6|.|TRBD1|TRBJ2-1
TGTGCCAGCAGCCGCGACAGGGCCTACAATGAGCAGTTCTTC
CASSRDRAYNEQFF
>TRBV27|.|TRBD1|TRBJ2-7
TGTGCCAGCAGTTTATCGTGGCAGGGGGCCTACGAGCAGTACTTC
CASSLSWQGAYEQYF
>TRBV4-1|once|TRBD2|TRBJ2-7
TGCGCCAGCAGCTCCCGGACTAGCGGCTCCTACGAGCAGTACTTC
CASSSRTSGSYEQYF
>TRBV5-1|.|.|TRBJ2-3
TGCGCCAGCAGCGAGGACCGACCTAGCACAGATACGCAGTATTTT
CASSEDRPSTDTQYF
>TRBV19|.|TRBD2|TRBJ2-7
TGTGCCAGTAGCATCGAAAGCGGGAAGACCTACGAGCAGTACTTC
CASSIESGKTYEQYF
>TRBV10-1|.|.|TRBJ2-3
TGCGCCAGCAGTGAAGGGAACACAGATACGCAGTATTTT
CASSEGNTDTQYF
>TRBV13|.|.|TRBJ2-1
TGTGCCAGCAGCCCCCCGGGGGCCCCCAATGAGCAGTTCTTC
CASSPPGAPNEQFF
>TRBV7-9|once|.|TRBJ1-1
TGTGCCAGCAGCCGGGAGGACTACACTGAAGCTTTCTTT
CASSREDYTEAFF
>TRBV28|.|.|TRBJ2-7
TGTGCCAGCGCCCGGGACCTTGGGCGAGGCGAGCAGTACTTC
CASARDLGRGEQYF
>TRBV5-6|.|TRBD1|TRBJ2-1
TGTGCCAGCAGCTTGGGACAGGGCCATGAGCAGTTCTTC
CASSLGQGHEQFF
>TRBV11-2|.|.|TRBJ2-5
TGTGCCAGCAGCTCGGGACGGAGAAACCAAGAGACCCAGTACTTC
CASSSGRRNQETQYF
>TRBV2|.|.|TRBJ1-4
TGTGCCAGCTTGGGTCGGTTGAATGAAAAACTGTTTTTT
CASLGRLNEKLFF
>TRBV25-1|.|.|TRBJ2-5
TGTGCCAGCAGTACATGGAGTGGGGAGCCCCGGGAGACCCAGTACTTC
CASSTWSGEPRETQYF
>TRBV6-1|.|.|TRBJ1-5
TGTGCCAGCAGTGGCGCCGGGCGGTTTAATCAGCCCCAGCATTTT
CASSGAGRFNQPQHF
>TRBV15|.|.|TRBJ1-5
TGTGCCACCAGCATCGACCCGGGGAGGAGCAATCAGCCCCAGCATTTT
CATSIDPGRSNQPQHF
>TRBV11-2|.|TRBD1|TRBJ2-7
TGTGCCAGCAGCTTAGTCGCAGGGGGACCCTACGAGCAGTACTTC
CASSLVAGGPYEQYF
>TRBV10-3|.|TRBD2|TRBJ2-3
TGTGCCATCAGTGCCGAGGGACTAGCCGGAAAAATTAGCACAGATACGCAGTATTTT
CAISAEGLAGKISTDTQYF
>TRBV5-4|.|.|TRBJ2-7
TGTGCCAGCAGCTCTGGCAGCGCCTACGAGCAGTACTTC
CASSSGSAYEQYF
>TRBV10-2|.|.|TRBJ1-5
TGCGCCAGCAGTGAAGGCCTAGGAGTTCAGCCCCAGCATTTT
CASSEGLGVQPQHF